This TCR beta chain was obtained from a study of human T cells and chemical hapten exposure. Across the study: In the sensitization step, 2% DPC was placed on around 2 cm by around 2 cm of upper inner arm skin.

This clonotype occurred many times. The time point was: patch test 1, 2 weeks after DPC sensitization. Noted treatment: therapeutic diphenylcyclopropenone sensitization with weekly scalp DPC. From whole blood left unfractionated, total RNA was extracted. Per the germline V gene, CDR1 is KGHSH and CDR2 is LQKENI. Trimming took 2 bases from V and 0 from J; bases not matched to a gene: 3. This CDR3 region has 16 residues. Library construction involved attaching unique molecular identifiers to individual cDNA molecules, which allowed quantitative, reproducible TCR counting. In TCRdb, the RACE reads were re-called with MiXCR into one record per CDR3 protein. The sample holds about 37,000 distinct CDR3 sequences, 5.5% to 7.5% seen once.

The receptor's source is a woman aged 30 to 39 with alopecia areata. Some clones in this sample may be carry-over from other donors' samples. This chain uses TRBV18 with TRBJ1-5; 8 nucleotides match TRBD1. Material: whole blood, obtained in connection with sensitization to the hapten diphenylcyclopropenone (DPC). CDR3 amino acids: CASSPSDRVSNQPQHF. The CDR3 DNA reads TGTGCCAGCTCACCATCGGACAGGGTTAGCAATCAGCCCCAGCATTTT.